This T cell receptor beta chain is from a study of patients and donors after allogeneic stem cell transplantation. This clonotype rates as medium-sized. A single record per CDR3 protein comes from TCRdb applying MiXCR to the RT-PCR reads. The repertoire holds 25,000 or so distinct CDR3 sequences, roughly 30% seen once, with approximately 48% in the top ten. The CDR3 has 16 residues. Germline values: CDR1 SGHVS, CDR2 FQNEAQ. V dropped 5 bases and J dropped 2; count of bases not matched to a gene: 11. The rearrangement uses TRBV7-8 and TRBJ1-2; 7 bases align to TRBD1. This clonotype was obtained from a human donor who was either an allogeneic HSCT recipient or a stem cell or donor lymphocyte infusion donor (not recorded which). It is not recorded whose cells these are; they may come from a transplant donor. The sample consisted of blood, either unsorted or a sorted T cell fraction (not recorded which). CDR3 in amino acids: CASSPSTQGGNYGYTF. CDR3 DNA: TGTGCCAGCAGCCCCTCTACGCAGGGGGGGAACTATGGCTACACCTTC.